This TCR beta chain is drawn from a study of cytomegalovirus exposure and HLA in healthy donors. With 60 Vbeta and 13 Jbeta primers, the PCR was carried out. TCRdb's table, derived via immunoSEQ multiplex PCR, lists solely in-frame clones and lacks some. Among around 150,000 clones listed, approximately 82% were seen once. V gave up 2 bases and J gave up 3 bases, with 18 bases separating them. This CDR3 has 17 residues. The germline V gene has CDR1 SGHDT and CDR2 YYEEEE. The source of this sequence is a male donor in good health and CMV-seropositive. Sample: PBMCs. This chain joins TRBV5-6 and TRBJ1-3, with a possible D match to TRBD1 (5 bases). Here the CDR3 reads CASSFSVRRGGGNTIYF. The CDR3 DNA sequence: TGTGCCAGCAGCTTCTCCGTTAGGAGGGGAGGTGGAAACACCATATATTTT.